The TCR beta chain described here comes from a study of cytomegalovirus exposure and HLA in healthy donors. The study's findings and limits: Earlier analysis yielded a pattern in which most TCR beta V segments were productive about 87% or about 30% of the time.

The PCR was carried out with 60 Vbeta primers and 13 Jbeta primers. Using immunoSEQ multiplex PCR, the repertoire was profiled, and TCRdb retains in-frame clones only, with some absent. Counted here are roughly 110,000 clones, approximately 79% occurring once; the ten biggest clones make up roughly 2.3%. Of note for this clone: Its target is not known.

Germline values: CDR1 ENHRY, CDR2 SYGVKD. This CDR3 spans 11 amino acids. The V and J ends lost 11 bases and 2 bases respectively, with 10 bases between them. The V and J genes are TRBV10-3 and TRBJ2-7; D not resolved. The clonotype originates from a young man in good health and CMV-seronegative. Specimen: PBMCs. The CDR3 DNA follows: TGTGCCTTACACAGTCCCTACGAGCAGTACTTC. Encoded protein: CALHSPYEQYF.